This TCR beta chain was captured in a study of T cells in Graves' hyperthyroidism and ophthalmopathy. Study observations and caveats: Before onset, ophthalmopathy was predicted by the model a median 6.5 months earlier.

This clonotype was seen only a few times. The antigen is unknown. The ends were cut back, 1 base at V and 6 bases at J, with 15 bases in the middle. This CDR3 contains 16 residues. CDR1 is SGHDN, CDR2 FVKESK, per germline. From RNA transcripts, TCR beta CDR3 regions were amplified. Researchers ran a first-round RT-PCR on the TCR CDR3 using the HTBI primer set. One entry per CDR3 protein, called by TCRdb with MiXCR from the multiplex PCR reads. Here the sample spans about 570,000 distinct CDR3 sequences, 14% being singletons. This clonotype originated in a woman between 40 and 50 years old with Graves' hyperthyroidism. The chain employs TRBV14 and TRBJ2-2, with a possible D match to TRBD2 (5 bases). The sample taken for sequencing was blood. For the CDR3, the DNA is TGTGCCAGCAGCCAAGCTGGAGGCGTACTGGCCGGGGAGCTGTTTTTT. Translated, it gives CASSQAGGVLAGELFF.